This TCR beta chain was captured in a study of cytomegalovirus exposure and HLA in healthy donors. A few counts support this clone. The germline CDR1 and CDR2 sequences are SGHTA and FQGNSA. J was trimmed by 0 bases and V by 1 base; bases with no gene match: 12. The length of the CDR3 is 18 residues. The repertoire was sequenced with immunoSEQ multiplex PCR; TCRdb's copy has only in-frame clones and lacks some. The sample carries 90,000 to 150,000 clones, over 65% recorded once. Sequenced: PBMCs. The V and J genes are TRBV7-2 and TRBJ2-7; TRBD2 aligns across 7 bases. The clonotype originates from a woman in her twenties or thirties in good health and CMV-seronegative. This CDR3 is CASSLGGSGRSFSYEQYF. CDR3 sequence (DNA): TGTGCCAGCAGCTTAGGTGGTAGCGGGCGCTCCTTCTCCTACGAGCAGTACTTC. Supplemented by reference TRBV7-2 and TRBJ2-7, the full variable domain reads GAGVSQSPSNKVTEKGKDVELRCDPISGHTALYWYRQSLGQGLEFLIYFQGNSAPDKSGLPSDRFSAERTGGSVSTLTIQRTQQEDSAVYLCASSLGGSGRSFSYEQYFGPGTRLTVT.